This is a list of T cell receptor beta chains from one sample in a study of shared clonotypes between healthy human individuals. TCRdb's copy holds only in-frame clones and misses some; the assay was immunoSEQ multiplex PCR. This table holds over a million clones, under 80% found once. The sample comprised memory CD4+ T cells sorted from blood. The receptors were sampled from a man in his late teens or twenties in good health. Both conserved end residues are part of each CDR3. The order of the fields is clone size, J gene, D gene, V gene, CDR3 DNA, CDR3 protein. The D gene is left open where the match is weak. Clone size is not always given. Where it is, it says once, few, many or a class for expanded clones.

clone size: NA
J gene: TRBJ2-5
D gene: NA
V gene: TRBV27
CDR3 DNA: TGTGCCAGCAGTTTTGCGGGGAGGCAAGAGACCCAGTACTTC
CDR3 protein: CASSFAGRQETQYF

clone size: many
J gene: TRBJ1-2
D gene: NA
V gene: TRBV19
CDR3 DNA: TGTGCCAGTTCGGACCGAAAGTATGGCTACACCTTC
CDR3 protein: CASSDRKYGYTF

clone size: NA
J gene: TRBJ2-3
D gene: TRBD2
V gene: TRBV10-1
CDR3 DNA: TGCGCCAGCAGTGAGAGGAAGGGAGGGACAGATACGCAGTATTTT
CDR3 protein: CASSERKGGTDTQYF

clone size: NA
J gene: TRBJ2-3
D gene: NA
V gene: TRBV9
CDR3 DNA: TGTGCCAGCAGCTCGAACTTAGGGAGCCAAACCACAGATACGCAGTATTTT
CDR3 protein: CASSSNLGSQTTDTQYF

clone size: NA
J gene: TRBJ2-5
D gene: TRBD1
V gene: TRBV5-4
CDR3 DNA: TGTGCCAGCAGCACCGGGACAGGGGAGAGCGAGACCCAGTACTTC
CDR3 protein: CASSTGTGESETQYF

clone size: NA
J gene: TRBJ2-7
D gene: TRBD1
V gene: TRBV11-2
CDR3 DNA: TGTGCCAGCAGCTCCCAAGGACAGGGCGGCTACGAGCAGTACTTC
CDR3 protein: CASSSQGQGGYEQYF

clone size: NA
J gene: TRBJ2-5
D gene: NA
V gene: TRBV18
CDR3 DNA: TGTGCCAGCTCACCCAGAGGGGAGACCCAGTACTTC
CDR3 protein: CASSPRGETQYF

clone size: NA
J gene: TRBJ2-1
D gene: TRBD2
V gene: TRBV6-5
CDR3 DNA: TGTGCCAGCAGACGTACTAGCGGTAACTACAATGAGCAGTTCTTC
CDR3 protein: CASRRTSGNYNEQFF

clone size: NA
J gene: TRBJ1-2
D gene: NA
V gene: TRBV5-4
CDR3 DNA: TGTGCCAGCAGCGAGGGGAGCGGTGACTATGGCTACACCTTC
CDR3 protein: CASSEGSGDYGYTF

clone size: NA
J gene: TRBJ1-1
D gene: NA
V gene: TRBV18
CDR3 DNA: TGTGCCAGCTCCGCGTCTTTTGTTGGAAACACTGAAGCTTTCTTT
CDR3 protein: CASSASFVGNTEAFF

clone size: NA
J gene: TRBJ1-2
D gene: NA
V gene: TRBV2
CDR3 DNA: TGTGCCAGCAGTGAACAGGGAGGGGCCTATGGCTACACCTTC
CDR3 protein: CASSEQGGAYGYTF

clone size: NA
J gene: TRBJ2-1
D gene: TRBD2
V gene: TRBV25-1
CDR3 DNA: TGTGCCAGCAGTGAGCTAGCGGGAAGCTCCTACAATGAGCAGTTCTTC
CDR3 protein: CASSELAGSSYNEQFF

clone size: once
J gene: TRBJ2-7
D gene: NA
V gene: TRBV4-3
CDR3 DNA: TGCGCCAGCAGCCAAGATGCGACAGGCCCCTACGAGCAGTACTTC
CDR3 protein: CASSQDATGPYEQYF

clone size: NA
J gene: TRBJ2-7
D gene: TRBD1
V gene: TRBV30
CDR3 DNA: TGTGCCTGGAGTGTAAAGTTTGGGACAAGGGGGCCCTCCTACGAGCAGTACTTC
CDR3 protein: CAWSVKFGTRGPSYEQYF

clone size: NA
J gene: TRBJ2-7
D gene: TRBD2
V gene: TRBV2
CDR3 DNA: TGTGCCAGCAGTGAGACGCGGGAGCGATCTCACGAGCAGTACTTC
CDR3 protein: CASSETRERSHEQYF

clone size: NA
J gene: TRBJ1-4
D gene: NA
V gene: TRBV28
CDR3 DNA: TGTGCCAGCAGTTTATCGGGGGCAGGAACTAATGAAAAACTGTTTTTT
CDR3 protein: CASSLSGAGTNEKLFF

clone size: NA
J gene: TRBJ1-3
D gene: NA
V gene: TRBV5-1
CDR3 DNA: TGCGCCAGCAGCTTGGGACACGCAGGAAACACCATATATTTT
CDR3 protein: CASSLGHAGNTIYF

clone size: NA
J gene: TRBJ1-6
D gene: NA
V gene: TRBV7-2
CDR3 DNA: TGTGCCAGCAGCTTAGCGTTAGGTAGTAATTCACCCCTCCACTTT
CDR3 protein: CASSLALGSNSPLHF

clone size: NA
J gene: TRBJ2-1
D gene: NA
V gene: TRBV5-1
CDR3 DNA: TGCGCCAGCAGCTTACTGTACGGACAGCCGAGCTCCTACAATGAGCAGTTCTTC
CDR3 protein: CASSLLYGQPSSYNEQFF

clone size: NA
J gene: TRBJ1-2
D gene: NA
V gene: TRBV5-4
CDR3 DNA: TGTGCCAGCAGAACACCGGACAGTTCTGGCTACACCTTC
CDR3 protein: CASRTPDSSGYTF

clone size: NA
J gene: TRBJ2-1
D gene: TRBD2
V gene: TRBV18
CDR3 DNA: TGTGCCAGCTCACCGTTTAGCGGGAGGGCCACAAATGAGCAGTTCTTC
CDR3 protein: CASSPFSGRATNEQFF

clone size: NA
J gene: TRBJ2-7
D gene: TRBD1
V gene: TRBV11-2
CDR3 DNA: TGTGCCAGCAACTCCGGACAGGGACCATACGAGCAGTACTTC
CDR3 protein: CASNSGQGPYEQYF

clone size: NA
J gene: TRBJ2-3
D gene: TRBD2
V gene: TRBV7-8
CDR3 DNA: TGTGCCAGCAGCCGGCCCCGACTAGCGGGGAGCACAGATACGCAGTATTTT
CDR3 protein: CASSRPRLAGSTDTQYF

clone size: NA
J gene: TRBJ1-5
D gene: NA
V gene: TRBV15
CDR3 DNA: TGTGCCACCAGCAGAGAACAGATCAATCAGCCCCAGCATTTT
CDR3 protein: CATSREQINQPQHF

clone size: NA
J gene: TRBJ2-1
D gene: NA
V gene: TRBV9
CDR3 DNA: TGTGCCAGCAGCACCCAGAACAATGAGCAGTTCTTC
CDR3 protein: CASSTQNNEQFF

clone size: NA
J gene: TRBJ1-4
D gene: TRBD1
V gene: TRBV15
CDR3 DNA: TGTGCCACCAGCAGCCGGGACAGCGATTTTAATGAAAAACTGTTTTTT
CDR3 protein: CATSSRDSDFNEKLFF

clone size: NA
J gene: TRBJ1-5
D gene: NA
V gene: TRBV5-6
CDR3 DNA: TGTGCCAGCAGCACAGGCCGGGGAAATCAGCCCCAGCATTTT
CDR3 protein: CASSTGRGNQPQHF

clone size: NA
J gene: TRBJ2-1
D gene: NA
V gene: TRBV5-1
CDR3 DNA: TGCGCCAGCAGCTTCAACGGATACAGTGAGCAGTTCTTC
CDR3 protein: CASSFNGYSEQFF

clone size: few
J gene: TRBJ2-2
D gene: NA
V gene: TRBV5-1
CDR3 DNA: TGCGCCAGCAGCTATGGGACGGTGAACACCGGGGAGCTGTTTTTT
CDR3 protein: CASSYGTVNTGELFF

clone size: NA
J gene: TRBJ2-7
D gene: NA
V gene: TRBV5-6
CDR3 DNA: TGTGCCAGCAGTTCCGGCCCCTACGAGCAGTACTTC
CDR3 protein: CASSSGPYEQYF

clone size: NA
J gene: TRBJ2-1
D gene: TRBD2
V gene: TRBV11-2
CDR3 DNA: TGTGCCAGCAGTCCCGGGACTAGCGGGGCCAATGAGCAGTTCTTC
CDR3 protein: CASSPGTSGANEQFF

clone size: once
J gene: TRBJ2-2
D gene: TRBD2
V gene: TRBV5-6
CDR3 DNA: TGTGCCAGCAGCTTGGAACGTAGCGGGGGGTACACCGGGGAGCTGTTTTTT
CDR3 protein: CASSLERSGGYTGELFF

clone size: NA
J gene: TRBJ1-1
D gene: TRBD1
V gene: TRBV15
CDR3 DNA: TGTGCCACCAGCAGAGGAGGACAGGGGAACACTGAAGCTTTCTTT
CDR3 protein: CATSRGGQGNTEAFF

clone size: NA
J gene: TRBJ1-4
D gene: NA
V gene: TRBV5-1
CDR3 DNA: TGCGCCAGCAGGCCTACAGCAACTAATGAAAAACTGTTTTTT
CDR3 protein: CASRPTATNEKLFF

clone size: NA
J gene: TRBJ1-3
D gene: NA
V gene: TRBV6-1
CDR3 DNA: TGTGCCAGCGCGGGCGCCGGAAACACCATATATTTT
CDR3 protein: CASAGAGNTIYF

clone size: NA
J gene: TRBJ1-1
D gene: NA
V gene: TRBV5-1
CDR3 DNA: TGCGCCAGCAGCTCGGACACCGCACGAGGGATGAACACTGAAGCTTTCTTT
CDR3 protein: CASSSDTARGMNTEAFF

clone size: few
J gene: TRBJ1-1
D gene: NA
V gene: TRBV9
CDR3 DNA: TGTGCCAGCAGCCCCCGGCGGCAGGGAGCGGAGACTGAAGCTTTCTTT
CDR3 protein: CASSPRRQGAETEAFF

clone size: NA
J gene: TRBJ2-7
D gene: TRBD1
V gene: TRBV5-5
CDR3 DNA: TGTGCCAGCAGCTTCGGGACAGGGCTCTACGAGCAGTACTTC
CDR3 protein: CASSFGTGLYEQYF

clone size: few
J gene: TRBJ2-1
D gene: TRBD2
V gene: TRBV2
CDR3 DNA: TGTGCCAGCAGGCTGACTAGCGGGAGTGTCAATGAGCAGTTCTTC
CDR3 protein: CASRLTSGSVNEQFF

clone size: few
J gene: TRBJ1-1
D gene: NA
V gene: TRBV10-3
CDR3 DNA: TGTGCCATCAGTGACTCCGTGGTGAACACTGAAGCTTTCTTT
CDR3 protein: CAISDSVVNTEAFF

clone size: once
J gene: TRBJ1-4
D gene: NA
V gene: TRBV11-2
CDR3 DNA: TGTGCCAGCAGCCTCGGGAGGGCTAATGAAAAACTGTTTTTT
CDR3 protein: CASSLGRANEKLFF